These T cell receptor beta chains were read from a single sample in a study of blood T cells in healthy people across ages. TCRdb ran MiXCR on the 5' RACE reads and lists one entry per CDR3 protein. The sample lists fewer than 650,000 distinct CDR3 sequences, about 29% seen once, with approximately 3.6% in the top ten. This sample also appeared in a second study, on T cells of mothers and their children.

The sample comprised blood. The source of these receptors is a boy younger than 10 in good health. Each CDR3 is given with its conserved first and last residue. The order of the fields is CDR3 protein, V gene, J gene.

CASSLNPPEDNYNSPLHF	TRBV11-2	TRBJ1-6
CASSFPNLGNEQYF	TRBV7-2	TRBJ2-7
CASSLWAGGNTIYF	TRBV7-2	TRBJ1-3
CASSPSQGRANEKLFF	TRBV9	TRBJ1-4
CASSSNGWTQYF	TRBV3-1	NA
CASSLPGLAVNNEQFF	TRBV14	TRBJ2-1
CASSYSSSTYGYTF	TRBV6-5	TRBJ1-2
CASSTRRDPFVYGYTF	TRBV3-1	TRBJ1-2
CASSSQGEGGYTF	TRBV12-3/TRBV12-4	TRBJ1-2
CASSSLGTSKFGETQYF	TRBV7-9	TRBJ2-5
CATSRETGAPLHF	TRBV15	TRBJ1-6
CASSQDLSAANTGELFF	TRBV4-3	TRBJ2-2
CASSLGRHSGNTIYF	TRBV12-3/TRBV12-4	TRBJ1-3
CASSQAHYPNYGYTF	TRBV14	TRBJ1-2
CSASSPAGPVGDTQYF	TRBV20-1	TRBJ2-3
CASSRGAGVNYTF	TRBV12-3/TRBV12-4	TRBJ1-2
CSAKADRGTESNTGELFF	TRBV20-1	TRBJ2-2
CSARGEADTGYGYTF	TRBV20-1	TRBJ1-2
CASSYWTGRTNEKLFF	TRBV6-5	TRBJ1-4
CSARPGPIRLETQYF	TRBV20-1	NA
CAWRPANYGYTF	TRBV30	TRBJ1-2
CASSQERQMNTEAFF	TRBV4-1	TRBJ1-1
CATSREDRMAKNIQYF	TRBV15	TRBJ2-4
CASSWTSGGLNEQYF	TRBV12-3/TRBV12-4	TRBJ2-7
CSVQKYSPFTANYGYTF	TRBV29-1	TRBJ1-2
CASSLEAGYEQYF	TRBV11-2	TRBJ2-7
CASSADRGPLSGNTIYF	TRBV5-6	TRBJ1-3
CASSPSNRGGETQYF	TRBV18	TRBJ2-5
CASSLLGGLNEKLFF	TRBV12-3/TRBV12-4	TRBJ1-4
CSAGHTEENEQFF	TRBV20-1	TRBJ2-1
CASSFQGIVGYTF	TRBV12-3/TRBV12-4	TRBJ1-2
CATSILLGIPETQYF	TRBV15	TRBJ2-5
CASSQDPSGLAGGDEQFF	TRBV4-1	TRBJ2-1
CASSSTGYQETQYF	TRBV6-2/TRBV6-3	TRBJ2-5
CSAVWTENQPQHF	TRBV20-1	TRBJ1-5
CASSQRATQGEQYF	TRBV16	TRBJ2-5
CASRSRVRGNTIYF	TRBV27	TRBJ1-3
CASSLFLAGGNEQFF	TRBV7-2	NA
CASSQAGGRWTDTQYF	TRBV4-1	TRBJ2-3
CASANRDRGPYEQYF	TRBV19	TRBJ2-7
CASSSQIYGQPFNQPQHF	TRBV27	TRBJ1-5
CASSPRTLNGVAKNIQYF	TRBV7-2	TRBJ2-4
CSARTSAPGEQFF	TRBV20-1	NA
CASSLGRGGETQYF	TRBV5-1	TRBJ2-5
CASSPDRSSNYGYTF	TRBV18	TRBJ1-2
CATSVPEREAELLGTDTQYF	TRBV24-1	TRBJ2-3
CASSLEGYNSPLHF	TRBV11-2	TRBJ1-6
CSVTTLTGFYEQYF	TRBV29-1	NA
CASSYRDSDEQFF	TRBV6-2/TRBV6-3	TRBJ2-1
CATSESHEQFF	TRBV24-1	TRBJ2-1
CASRDMGNYGYTF	TRBV27	TRBJ1-2